This TCR beta chain was retrieved from a study of identical twins. Broader study findings: Cord blood beta clonotypes that were abundant carried fewer insertions, and memory repertoires showed no such trend. Models underpredicted monozygotic twin sharing of out-of-frame TCR alpha.

The V segment lost 1 base and the J segment 7 bases; nucleotides outside the gene matches: 9. This CDR3 region has 16 residues. Germline CDR1 reads SGHRS; CDR2 reads YFSETQ. cDNA molecules carried unique molecular identifiers, and template switching added a universal primer site. TCRdb reanalysed the 5' RACE reads using MiXCR and keeps one entry per CDR3 protein. The sample lists 510,000 or so distinct CDR3 sequences, roughly 15% occurring once. On this clonotype itself: Its matching antigen is unknown.

These data are also associated with another study on yellow fever vaccine responses in identical twins. That source adds: Each twin's T cell response to the vaccine was reported to look partly convergent and partly personalized.

The J gene is TRBJ2-1, the V gene TRBV5-1, with 9 bases that match TRBD1. Sequenced material: CD4+ T cells sorted from blood. The clonotype comes from a woman aged 18-29 years in good health. The chain's CDR3 is CASSLRSGQGRNEQFF. Here the CDR3 DNA reads TGCGCCAGCAGCTTGCGTTCGGGACAGGGACGAAATGAGCAGTTCTTC.